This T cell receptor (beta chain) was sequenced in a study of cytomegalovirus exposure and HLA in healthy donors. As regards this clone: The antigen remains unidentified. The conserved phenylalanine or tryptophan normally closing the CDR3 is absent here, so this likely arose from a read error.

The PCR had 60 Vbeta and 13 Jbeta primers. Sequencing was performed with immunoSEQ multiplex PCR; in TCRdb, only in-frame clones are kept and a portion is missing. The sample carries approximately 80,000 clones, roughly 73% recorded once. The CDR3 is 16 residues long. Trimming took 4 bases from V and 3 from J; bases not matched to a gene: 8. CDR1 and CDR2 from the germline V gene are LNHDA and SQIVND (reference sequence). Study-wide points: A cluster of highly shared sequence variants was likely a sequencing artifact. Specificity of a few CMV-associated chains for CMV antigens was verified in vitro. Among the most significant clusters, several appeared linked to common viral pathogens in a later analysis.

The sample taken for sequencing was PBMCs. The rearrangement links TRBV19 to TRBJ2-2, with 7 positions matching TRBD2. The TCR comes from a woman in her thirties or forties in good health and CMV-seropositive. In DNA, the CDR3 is TGTGCCAGTAGTAAACCAGCGGGACTCGACACCGGGGAGCTGTTTGTT. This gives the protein CASSKPAGLDTGELFV.